Listed below are T cell receptor beta chains from one sample, sequenced in a study of blood T cells in healthy people across ages. TCRdb re-analysed the 5' RACE reads in MiXCR, keeping a single row per CDR3 protein. Of around 990,000 distinct CDR3 sequences in the sample, approximately 25% were seen once. These data were likewise used in another study, on T cells of mothers and their children.

Sequences were obtained from blood. These receptors originate from a girl aged 2 to 9 in good health. Both conserved end residues are part of each CDR3. D genes are given only for firm matches. Clone size appears in some rows only: once, few, many, or a class for an expanded clone.

d_gene	v_gene	j_gene	len	abundance	CDR3aa	CDR3nt
TRBD1	TRBV7-2	TRBJ1-5	15	NA	CASSLGQGAYQPQHF	TGTGCCAGCAGCTTAGGTCAGGGGGCCTATCAGCCCCAGCATTTT
TRBD2	TRBV7-2	TRBJ2-4	13	few	CASSPGGGTLQYF	TGTGCCAGCAGTCCTGGGGGGGGGACCCTTCAGTACTTC
NA	TRBV29-1	TRBJ2-3	13	few	CSSSGAGTDTQYF	TGCAGCTCCTCGGGAGCCGGCACAGATACGCAGTATTTT
NA	TRBV7-2	TRBJ2-2	17	NA	CASSLGPPSLDTGELFF	TGTGCCAGCAGCTTAGGTCCCCCTAGCCTTGACACCGGGGAGCTGTTTTTT
TRBD2	TRBV20-1	TRBJ2-1	16	few	CSARVSGGATYNEQFF	TGCAGTGCTAGAGTGAGCGGGGGGGCCACCTACAATGAGCAGTTCTTC
NA	TRBV29-1	TRBJ2-2	10	NA	CSVLGGELFF	TGCAGCGTTCTGGGCGGGGAGCTGTTTTTT
TRBD1	TRBV4-3	TRBJ2-7	14	once	CASSQTGTGGAQYF	TGCGCCAGCAGCCAAACCGGGACAGGGGGCGCGCAGTACTTC
TRBD2	TRBV20-1	TRBJ2-1	15	NA	CSARLAGGKVEEQFF	TGCAGTGCTAGGCTAGCGGGAGGTAAGGTGGAGGAGCAGTTCTTC
TRBD2	TRBV6-6	TRBJ2-1	15	NA	CASSSPAREDRIEFF	TGTGCCAGCAGTTCGCCTGCGCGGGAGGACCGTATTGAGTTCTTC
NA	TRBV12-3/TRBV12-4	TRBJ1-1	11	NA	CASSPRPEAFF	TGTGCCAGCAGTCCCCGGCCTGAAGCTTTCTTT
NA	TRBV6-5	TRBJ2-5	15	NA	CASSYSIHREETQYF	TGTGCCAGCAGTTACTCGATCCACAGGGAAGAGACCCAGTACTTC
NA	TRBV20-1	TRBJ1-1	11	few	CSAIDPAEAFF	TGCAGTGCCATAGATCCCGCTGAAGCTTTCTTT
TRBD1	TRBV4-3	TRBJ1-4	15	NA	CASSQDGTGTGKLFF	TGCGCCAGCAGCCAAGATGGGACAGGGACTGGAAAACTGTTTTTT
NA	TRBV5-1	TRBJ2-1	13	NA	CASSLESGSEQFF	TGCGCCAGCAGCTTAGAGAGCGGCAGTGAGCAGTTCTTC
NA	TRBV20-1	TRBJ2-1	13	few	CSARTGLSNEQFF	TGCAGTGCTAGAACAGGTTTGAGCAATGAGCAGTTCTTC
NA	TRBV20-1	TRBJ2-4	15	once	CSARTAGIAKNIQYF	TGCAGTGCTAGAACCGCCGGGATAGCCAAAAACATTCAGTACTTC
NA	TRBV28	TRBJ2-5	15	few	CASSSLIQAEETQYF	TGTGCCAGCAGTTCCCTCATCCAGGCGGAGGAGACCCAGTACTTC
TRBD2	TRBV2	TRBJ2-1	16	NA	CANQQLAGGFYNEQFF	TGTGCCAACCAGCAACTAGCGGGGGGGTTCTACAATGAGCAGTTCTTC
NA	TRBV24-1	TRBJ1-2	13	NA	CATRKTGSYGYTF	TGTGCCACCAGAAAGACAGGATCCTATGGCTACACCTTC
NA	TRBV7-2	TRBJ2-2	15	few	CASSLTDASTGELFF	TGTGCCAGCAGCCTGACTGATGCCTCCACCGGGGAGCTGTTTTTT
TRBD1	TRBV24-1	TRBJ1-2	16	NA	CATSDHSGTGNHGCTF	TGTGCCACCAGTGATCACTCCGGGACAGGCAATCATGGCTGCACCTTC
NA	TRBV24-1	TRBJ2-3	17	NA	CATSVMEDGSSTDTQYF	TGTGCCACCAGTGTCATGGAGGACGGTTCTAGCACAGATACGCAGTATTTT
NA	TRBV20-1	TRBJ2-7	13	NA	CSARDLGGHEQYF	TGCAGTGCTAGAGACCTAGGGGGTCACGAGCAGTACTTC
NA	TRBV12-3/TRBV12-4	TRBJ2-5	12	NA	CASSPVGLEQYF	TGTGCCAGCAGCCCCGTAGGCCTAGAGCAGTACTTC
NA	TRBV20-1	TRBJ2-4	17	few	CSAREVWEYGAENIQYF	TGCAGTGCTAGAGAGGTTTGGGAGTACGGAGCCGAAAACATTCAGTACTTC
NA	TRBV24-1	TRBJ1-2	14	NA	CATSVGGKDYGYTF	TGTGCCACCAGTGTCGGGGGAAAGGACTATGGCTACACCTTC
NA	TRBV12-3/TRBV12-4	TRBJ2-1	12	many	CASSPLKSEQFF	TGTGCCAGCAGTCCCTTGAAGTCAGAGCAGTTCTTC
NA	TRBV7-6	TRBJ2-7	13	few	CASSLGEAGEQYF	TGTGCCAGCAGCTTAGGGGAGGCCGGCGAGCAGTACTTC
NA	TRBV4-1	TRBJ2-1	14	few	CASSQVSIYNEQFF	TGCGCCAGCAGCCAAGTCAGCATTTACAATGAGCAGTTCTTC
TRBD2	TRBV7-3	TRBJ2-5	16	NA	CASSRRAGGGGETQYF	TGTGCCAGCAGCAGAAGAGCGGGAGGAGGAGGAGAGACCCAGTACTTC
NA	TRBV14	TRBJ2-1	13	NA	CASSQWSYNEQFF	TGTGCCAGCAGCCAATGGAGTTACAATGAGCAGTTCTTC
NA	TRBV5-6	TRBJ2-2	17	NA	CASSPNDRWDLTGELFF	TGTGCCAGCAGCCCCAACGACAGGTGGGATCTCACCGGGGAGCTGTTTTTT
NA	TRBV29-1	TRBJ2-1	14	few	CSVPLRTVLNEQFF	TGCAGCGTCCCCCTACGAACCGTCCTCAATGAGCAGTTCTTC
NA	TRBV12-5	TRBJ1-2	20	few	CASGLVLVGNQLYGNYGYTF	TGTGCTAGTGGTTTGGTATTAGTTGGGAACCAACTTTATGGTAACTATGGCTACACCTTC
TRBD1	TRBV7-9	TRBJ2-1	19	NA	CASSSDRYTGTGFYNEQFF	TGTGCCAGCAGCTCCGACCGATACACCGGGACAGGGTTCTACAATGAGCAGTTCTTC
NA	TRBV29-1	TRBJ1-3	18	NA	CSVVAVGHREGPGNTIYF	TGCAGCGTTGTAGCGGTTGGACACAGAGAAGGGCCTGGAAACACCATATATTTT
TRBD1	TRBV10-2	TRBJ2-7	16	once	CATKNPGTGALGEQYF	TGCGCCACCAAAAACCCCGGGACAGGGGCCCTGGGGGAGCAGTACTTC
TRBD1	TRBV12-3/TRBV12-4	TRBJ2-3	16	NA	CASISRGQGLTDTQYF	TGTGCCAGCATCTCTAGGGGACAGGGACTCACAGATACGCAGTATTTT
TRBD2	TRBV7-3	TRBJ2-7	15	few	CASSLTAGTTYEQYF	TGTGCCAGCAGCTTAACGGCGGGGACTACCTACGAGCAGTACTTC
NA	TRBV4-3	TRBJ2-1	17	NA	CASSQDRLAGLNNEQFF	TGCGCCAGCAGCCAAGATCGGTTAGCCGGGTTGAACAATGAGCAGTTCTTC